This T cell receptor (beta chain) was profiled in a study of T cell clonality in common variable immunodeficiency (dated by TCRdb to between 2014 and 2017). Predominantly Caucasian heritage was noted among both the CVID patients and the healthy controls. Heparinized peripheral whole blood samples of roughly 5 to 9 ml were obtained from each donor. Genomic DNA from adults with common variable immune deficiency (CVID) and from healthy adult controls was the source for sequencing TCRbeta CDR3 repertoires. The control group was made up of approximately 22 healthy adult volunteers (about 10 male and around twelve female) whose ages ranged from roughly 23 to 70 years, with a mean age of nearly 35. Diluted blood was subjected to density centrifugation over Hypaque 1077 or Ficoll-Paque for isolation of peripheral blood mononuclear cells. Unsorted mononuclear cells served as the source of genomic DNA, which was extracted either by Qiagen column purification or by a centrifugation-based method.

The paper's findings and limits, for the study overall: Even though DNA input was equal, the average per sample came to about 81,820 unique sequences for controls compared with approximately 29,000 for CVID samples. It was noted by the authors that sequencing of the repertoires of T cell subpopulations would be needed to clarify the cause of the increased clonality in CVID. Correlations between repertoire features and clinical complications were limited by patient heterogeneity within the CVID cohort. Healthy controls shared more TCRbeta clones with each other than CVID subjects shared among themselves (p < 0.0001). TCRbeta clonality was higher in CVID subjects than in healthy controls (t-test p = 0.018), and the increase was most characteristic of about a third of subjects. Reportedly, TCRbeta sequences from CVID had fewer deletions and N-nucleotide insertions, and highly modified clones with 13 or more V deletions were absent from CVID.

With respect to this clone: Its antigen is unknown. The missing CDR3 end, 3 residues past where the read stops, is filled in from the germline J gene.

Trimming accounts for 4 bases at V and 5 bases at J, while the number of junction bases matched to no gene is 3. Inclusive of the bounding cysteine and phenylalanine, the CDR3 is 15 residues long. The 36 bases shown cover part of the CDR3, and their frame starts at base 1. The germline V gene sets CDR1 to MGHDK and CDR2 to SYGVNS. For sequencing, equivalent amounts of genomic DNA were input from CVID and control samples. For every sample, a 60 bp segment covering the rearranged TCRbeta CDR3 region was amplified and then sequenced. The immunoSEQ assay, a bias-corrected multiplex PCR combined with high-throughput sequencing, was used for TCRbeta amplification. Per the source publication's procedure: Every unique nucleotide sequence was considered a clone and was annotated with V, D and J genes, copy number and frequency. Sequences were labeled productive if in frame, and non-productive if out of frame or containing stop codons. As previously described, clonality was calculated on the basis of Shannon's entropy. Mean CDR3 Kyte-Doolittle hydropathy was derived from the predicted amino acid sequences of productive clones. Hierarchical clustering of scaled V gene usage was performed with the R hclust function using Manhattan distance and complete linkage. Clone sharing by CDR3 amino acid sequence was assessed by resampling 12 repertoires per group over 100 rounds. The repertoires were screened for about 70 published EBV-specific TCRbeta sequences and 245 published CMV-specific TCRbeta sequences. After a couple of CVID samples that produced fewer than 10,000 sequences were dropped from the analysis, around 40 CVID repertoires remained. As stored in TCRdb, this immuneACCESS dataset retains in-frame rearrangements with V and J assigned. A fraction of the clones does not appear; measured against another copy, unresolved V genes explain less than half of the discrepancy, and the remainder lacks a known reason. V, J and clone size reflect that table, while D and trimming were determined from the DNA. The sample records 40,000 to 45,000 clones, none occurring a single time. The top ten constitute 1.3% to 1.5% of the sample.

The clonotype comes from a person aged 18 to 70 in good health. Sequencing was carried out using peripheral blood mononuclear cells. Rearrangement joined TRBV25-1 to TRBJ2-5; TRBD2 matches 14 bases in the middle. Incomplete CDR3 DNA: TGTGCCAGCAGTGGGGGACTAGCGGGAGTGGAGACC. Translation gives CASSGGLAGVET. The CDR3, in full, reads CASSGGLAGVETQYF.